Described below is a single T cell receptor (beta chain) sequence and its context. This CDR3 region has 15 residues. Trimming removed 3 bases from V and 0 bases from J; junction bases left unmatched: 6. Germline CDR1 reads SGDLS; CDR2 reads YYNGEE. The data stem from a study of T cell changes during pregnancy in multiple sclerosis. Some clones are missing from TCRdb's copy, which holds only in-frame ones; the method was immunoSEQ multiplex PCR. Among some 29,000 clones listed, about nine tenths were seen once. This TCR came from a female donor with multiple sclerosis, enrolled in a pregnancy study. The chain combines TRBV9 with TRBJ2-7; TRBD1 agrees at 7 bases. Sample: CD8+ T cells from peripheral blood mononuclear cells, taken in the third trimester of pregnancy. CDR3 amino acids: CASSEETGLSYEQYF. CDR3 nucleotides: TGTGCCAGCAGCGAAGAGACAGGGCTCTCCTACGAGCAGTACTTC.